Reported below is one T cell receptor beta chain. The data were taken from a study of T cell changes during pregnancy in multiple sclerosis. Sequenced by immunoSEQ multiplex PCR; TCRdb stores in-frame clones only, minus some. The sample includes 70,000 or so clones, about 90% of them seen just once. The clonotype originates from a female donor with multiple sclerosis, enrolled in a pregnancy study. This sample comprised CD4+ T cells from peripheral blood mononuclear cells, obtained after pregnancy.

CDR3 in DNA: TGTGCCAGCAGTTTCACAGCTACTGGAAACACCATATATTTT. This encodes CASSFTATGNTIYF. The chain recombines TRBV27 with TRBJ1-3; D is undetermined. CDR3 length: 14 residues. The V end was cut by 3 bases, the J end by 2 bases, with 8 bases between. Germline loops: CDR1 MNHEY, CDR2 SMNVEV (reference sequence).